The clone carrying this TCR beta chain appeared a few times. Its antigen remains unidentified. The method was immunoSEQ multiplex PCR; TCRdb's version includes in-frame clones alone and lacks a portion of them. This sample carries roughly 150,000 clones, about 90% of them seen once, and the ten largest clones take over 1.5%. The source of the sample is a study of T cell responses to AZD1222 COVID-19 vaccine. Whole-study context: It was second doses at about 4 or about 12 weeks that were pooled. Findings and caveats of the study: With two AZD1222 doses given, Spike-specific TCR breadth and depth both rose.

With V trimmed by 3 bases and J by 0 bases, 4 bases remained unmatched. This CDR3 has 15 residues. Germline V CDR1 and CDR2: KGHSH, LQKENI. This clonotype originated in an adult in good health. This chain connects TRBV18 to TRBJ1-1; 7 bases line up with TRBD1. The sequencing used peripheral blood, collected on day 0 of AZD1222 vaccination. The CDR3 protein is CASSPEQGLNTEAFF. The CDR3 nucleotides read TGTGCCAGCTCACCCGAACAGGGGTTGAACACTGAAGCTTTCTTT.